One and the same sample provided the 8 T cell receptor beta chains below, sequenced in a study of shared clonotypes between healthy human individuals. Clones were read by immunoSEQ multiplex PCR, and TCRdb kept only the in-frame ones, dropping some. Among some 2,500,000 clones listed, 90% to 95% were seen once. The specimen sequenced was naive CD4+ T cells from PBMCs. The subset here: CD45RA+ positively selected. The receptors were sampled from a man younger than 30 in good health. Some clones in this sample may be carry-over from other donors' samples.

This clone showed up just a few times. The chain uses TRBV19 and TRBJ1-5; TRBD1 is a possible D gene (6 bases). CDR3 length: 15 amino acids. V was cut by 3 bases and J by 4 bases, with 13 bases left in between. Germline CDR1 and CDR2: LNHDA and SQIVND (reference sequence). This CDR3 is CASSILVQGNQPQHF. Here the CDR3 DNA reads TGTGCCAGTAGTATCCTAGTACAGGGAAATCAGCCCCAGCATTTT.

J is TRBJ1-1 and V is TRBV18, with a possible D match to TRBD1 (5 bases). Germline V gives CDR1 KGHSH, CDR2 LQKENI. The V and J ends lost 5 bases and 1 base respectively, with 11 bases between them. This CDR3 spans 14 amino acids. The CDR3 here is CASSKGEANTEAFF. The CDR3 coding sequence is TGTGCCAGCTCAAAAGGGGAGGCGAACACTGAAGCTTTCTTT.

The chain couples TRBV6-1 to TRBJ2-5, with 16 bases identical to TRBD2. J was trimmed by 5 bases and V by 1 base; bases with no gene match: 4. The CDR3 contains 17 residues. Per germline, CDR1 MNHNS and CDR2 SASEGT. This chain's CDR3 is CASSEGLGLAGGETQYF. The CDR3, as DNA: TGTGCCAGCAGTGAAGGCCTGGGACTAGCGGGGGGGGAGACCCAGTACTTC.

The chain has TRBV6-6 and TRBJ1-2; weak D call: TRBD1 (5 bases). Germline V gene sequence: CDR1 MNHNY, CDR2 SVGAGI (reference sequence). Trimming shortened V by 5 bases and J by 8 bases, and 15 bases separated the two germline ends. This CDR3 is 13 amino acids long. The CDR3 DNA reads TGTGCCAGCAGTACGAGGGACCGGCGGGGCTACACCTTC. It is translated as CASSTRDRRGYTF.

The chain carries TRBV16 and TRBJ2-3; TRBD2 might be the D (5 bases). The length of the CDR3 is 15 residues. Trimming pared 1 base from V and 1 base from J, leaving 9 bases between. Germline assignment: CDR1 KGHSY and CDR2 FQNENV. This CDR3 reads CASSQWSSRTDTQYF. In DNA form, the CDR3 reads TGTGCCAGCAGCCAATGGTCTAGCCGCACAGATACGCAGTATTTT. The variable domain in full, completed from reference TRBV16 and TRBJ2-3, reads GEEVAQTPKHLVRGEGQKAKLYCAPIKGHSYVFWYQQVLKNEFKFLISFQNENVFDETGMPKERFSAKCLPNSPCSLEIQATKLEDSAVYFCASSQWSSRTDTQYFGPGTRLTVL.

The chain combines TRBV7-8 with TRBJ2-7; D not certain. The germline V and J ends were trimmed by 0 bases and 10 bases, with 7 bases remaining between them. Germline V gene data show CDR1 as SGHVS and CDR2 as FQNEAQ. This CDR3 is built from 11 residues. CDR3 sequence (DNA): TGTGCCAGCAGCTTAGCCGGAATACAGTACTTC. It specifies CASSLAGIQYF.

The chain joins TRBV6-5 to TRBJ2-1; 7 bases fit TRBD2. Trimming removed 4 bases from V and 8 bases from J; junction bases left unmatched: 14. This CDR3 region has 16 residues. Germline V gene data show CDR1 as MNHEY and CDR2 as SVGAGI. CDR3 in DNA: TGTGCCAGCAGTTCCTTGACTAGCCCTCCTCTCGATGAGCAGTTCTTC. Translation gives CASSSLTSPPLDEQFF.

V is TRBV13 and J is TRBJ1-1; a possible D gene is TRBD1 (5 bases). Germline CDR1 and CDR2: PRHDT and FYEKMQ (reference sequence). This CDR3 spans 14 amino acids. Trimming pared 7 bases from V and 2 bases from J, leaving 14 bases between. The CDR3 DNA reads TGTGCCAGCACTTTTAGGGGAGGTAACACTGAAGCTTTCTTT. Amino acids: CASTFRGGNTEAFF.